This TCR beta chain was identified in a study of lymphopenia after photon versus proton radiotherapy. Notes on this clone: No antigen is known for it.

The CDR3 loop spans 18 amino acids. V lost 2 bases, J lost 5 bases, and 10 bases stayed unmatched. CDR1 and CDR2 (germline): SNHLY, FYNNEI. Profiled with immunoSEQ multiplex PCR; TCRdb holds only in-frame clones, not every one. This sample has 65,000 to 70,000 clones, with approximately 90% found just once. Notes on the study in general: Post-nadir diversity loss with photons came from oligoclonal expansion, particularly CD8+ Temra cells. Relative stability marked proton patients; photon patients lost diversity and naive cells. Post-nadir TCR diversity decline inversely tracked overall survival among those who died. Only patients who died were analyzed for survival; proton advantage is unproven.

Sequencing used peripheral blood, obtained from a patient treated with photon-based radiotherapy. This receptor was identified in a woman aged 70 to 79 with pancreatic cancer. V and J are TRBV2 and TRBJ2-1; 12 positions match TRBD2. The chain's CDR3 is CASSERWRLAGVNNEQFF. CDR3 in DNA: TGTGCCAGCAGTGAACGGTGGCGACTAGCGGGAGTAAACAATGAGCAGTTCTTC.